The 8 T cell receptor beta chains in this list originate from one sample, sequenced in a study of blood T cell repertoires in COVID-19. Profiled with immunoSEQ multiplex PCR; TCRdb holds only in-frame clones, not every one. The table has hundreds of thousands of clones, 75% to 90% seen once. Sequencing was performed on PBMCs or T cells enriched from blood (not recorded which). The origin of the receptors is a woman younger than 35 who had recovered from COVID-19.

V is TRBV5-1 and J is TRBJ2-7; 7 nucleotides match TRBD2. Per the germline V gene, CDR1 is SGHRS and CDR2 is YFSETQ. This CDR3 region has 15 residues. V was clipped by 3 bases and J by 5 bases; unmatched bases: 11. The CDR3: CASSSLLGGSHEQYF. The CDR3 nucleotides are TGCGCCAGCAGCTCCCTTCTCGGGGGGTCCCACGAGCAGTACTTC.

This CDR3 is CASSTRHTGQGIRNQPQHF. The CDR3 region has the DNA TGTGCCAGTAGTACCAGGCACACGGGACAGGGGATTCGCAATCAGCCCCAGCATTTT. V and J are TRBV19 and TRBJ1-5; TRBD1 matches at 10 bases. The CDR3 sequence is 19 residues long. V trimming: 4 bases; J trimming: 2 bases; junction bases outside the gene matches: 14. Germline V gene sequence: CDR1 LNHDA, CDR2 SQIVND (reference sequence).

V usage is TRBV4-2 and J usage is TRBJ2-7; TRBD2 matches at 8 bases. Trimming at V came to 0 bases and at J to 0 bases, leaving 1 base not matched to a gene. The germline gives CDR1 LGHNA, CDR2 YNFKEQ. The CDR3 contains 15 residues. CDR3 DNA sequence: TGTGCCAGCAGCCAAGAACGGGGGGGCTCCTACGAGCAGTACTTC. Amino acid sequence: CASSQERGGSYEQYF.

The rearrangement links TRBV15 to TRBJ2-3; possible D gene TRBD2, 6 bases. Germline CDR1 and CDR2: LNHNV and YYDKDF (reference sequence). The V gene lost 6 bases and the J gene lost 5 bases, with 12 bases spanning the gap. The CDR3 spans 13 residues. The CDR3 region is CATRATGVDTQYF. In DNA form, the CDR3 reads TGTGCCACCAGAGCTACGGGGGTAGATACGCAGTATTTT.

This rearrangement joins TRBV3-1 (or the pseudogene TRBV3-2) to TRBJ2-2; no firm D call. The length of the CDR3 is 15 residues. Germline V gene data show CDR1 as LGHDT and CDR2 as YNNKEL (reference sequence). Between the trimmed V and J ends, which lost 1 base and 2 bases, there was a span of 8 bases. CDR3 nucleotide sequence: TGTGCCAGCAGCCAAGGTTCCTCTAACACCGGGGAGCTGTTTTTT. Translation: CASSQGSSNTGELFF.

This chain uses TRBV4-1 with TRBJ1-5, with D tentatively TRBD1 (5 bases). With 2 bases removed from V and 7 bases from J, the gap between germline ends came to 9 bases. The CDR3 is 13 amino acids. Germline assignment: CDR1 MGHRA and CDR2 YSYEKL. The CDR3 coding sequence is TGCGCCAGCAGCCAACGCAGGGAACAGCCCCAGCATTTT. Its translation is CASSQRREQPQHF.

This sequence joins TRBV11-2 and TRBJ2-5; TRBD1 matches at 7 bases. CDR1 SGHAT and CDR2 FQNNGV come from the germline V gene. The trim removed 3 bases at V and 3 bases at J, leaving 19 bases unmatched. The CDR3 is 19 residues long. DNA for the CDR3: TGTGCCAGCAGCTTGCCGATCGGGAAGGGGGCCGCTTTCGAAGAGACCCAGTACTTC. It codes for CASSLPIGKGAAFEETQYF.

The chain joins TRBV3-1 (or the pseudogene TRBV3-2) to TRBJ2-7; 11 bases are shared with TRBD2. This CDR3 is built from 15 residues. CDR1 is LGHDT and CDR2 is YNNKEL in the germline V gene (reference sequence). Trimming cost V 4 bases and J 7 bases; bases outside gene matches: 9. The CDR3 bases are TGTGCCAGCAGCCGCGCTAGCGGGGGGCCGGGGGAGCAGTACTTC. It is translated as CASSRASGGPGEQYF.